This T cell receptor beta chain appears in the sequencing data of a study of OX40 agonist ivuxolimab in advanced cancers. With baseline, cycle 4 day 1, and cycle 7 day 1 as timepoints, blood was sampled. Regarding this clone: Its antigen is not known. One end of the junction does not line up with germline, which may come from a read error.

Sequencing was performed with immunoSEQ multiplex PCR; in TCRdb, only in-frame clones are kept and a portion is missing. Here the sample spans roughly 76,000 clones, about 90% being singletons. Study-level findings and limits: It was also the case that some nonresponders had low normalized T-cell clonal expansion. Clonal expansion by week 6 occurred in CD4+ and CD8+ blood T cells (at 0.1 to 3.0 mg/kg). CD4+ T cells averaged fewer expanded clones than CD8+ T cells.

This CDR3 contains 13 residues. The V gene's germline CDR1 is SGDLS and CDR2 YYNGEE. Sample: CD4+ or CD8+ T cells sorted from blood, taken in a trial of the OX40 agonist ivuxolimab. The rearrangement links TRBV9 to TRBJ1-2; TRBD1 aligns across 7 bases. The sequence was collected from an adult with an advanced solid tumor such as melanoma, head and neck, liver or kidney cancer. The CDR3 DNA reads as TGTGCCAGCAGCCCTACCCCTGGGACAGCTCTTTCCTTC. Translating gives CASSPTPGTALSF.